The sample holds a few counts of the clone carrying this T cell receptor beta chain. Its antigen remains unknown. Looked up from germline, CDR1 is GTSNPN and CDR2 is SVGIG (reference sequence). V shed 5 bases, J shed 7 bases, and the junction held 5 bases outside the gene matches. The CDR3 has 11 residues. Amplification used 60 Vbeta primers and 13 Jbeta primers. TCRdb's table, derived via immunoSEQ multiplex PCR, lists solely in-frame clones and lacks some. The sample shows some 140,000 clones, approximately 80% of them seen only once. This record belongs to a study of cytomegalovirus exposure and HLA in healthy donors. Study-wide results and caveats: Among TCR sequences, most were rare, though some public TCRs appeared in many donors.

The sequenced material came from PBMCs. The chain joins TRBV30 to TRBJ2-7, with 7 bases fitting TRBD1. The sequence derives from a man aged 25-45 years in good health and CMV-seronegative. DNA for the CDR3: TGTGCCTGGGGGGACAGTGCGGAGCAGTACTTC. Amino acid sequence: CAWGDSAEQYF.